This T cell receptor beta chain was found in a study of blood T cell repertoires in COVID-19. Overall study: Donors in the United States, Italy and Spain gave samples during acute or convalescent COVID-19. In each case, the material was cDNA or gDNA derived from T cells, B-cell-depleted T cells, or PBMCs.

Per the authors' pipeline: Reference gene primer amplification yielded estimated nucleated cell counts. Assay: immunoSEQ multiplex PCR; the TCRdb copy retains only in-frame clones and omits some. The V and J calls and clone size are taken from that table; D and trimming were inferred from the DNA. The table includes some 130,000 clones, around 76% detected once. This clone was seen a handful of times. V shed 7 bases, J shed 5 bases, and the junction held 9 bases outside the gene matches. The germline CDR1 and CDR2 sequences are MNHEY and SVGAGI. The length of the CDR3 is 15 residues. The specimen was peripheral blood. The chain couples TRBV6-5 to TRBJ1-5; 9 bases are a match to TRBD1. The TCR sequence derives from a man of 80 years or more with acute or convalescent COVID-19. The chain's CDR3 is CASTPGRDRDQPQHF. As DNA, the CDR3 is TGTGCCAGCACTCCAGGTCGGGACAGGGATCAGCCCCAGCATTTT.